This T cell receptor beta chain was profiled in a study of blood T cells in healthy people across ages. As for the study in general: Per two T cells, template switching captured roughly one barcoded beta molecule.

Concerning this clonotype itself: Its antigen is undetermined.

Study results and limitations: Comparison with aged donors showed that long-lived donors had more naive CD4+ cells and higher diversity.

The junction had 3 bases not matched to a gene; V was cut back by 2 bases and J by 6 bases. This CDR3 is built from 14 residues. Germline loops: CDR1 SGHVS, CDR2 FNYEAQ. The authors ran a second PCR of roughly 6 to 12 cycles using a sample-barcoded 5' primer and a J-beta primer mix. Each CDR3 protein is one row after TCRdb ran MiXCR on the 5' RACE reads. The table lists 800,000 or so distinct CDR3 sequences, more than 20% of them singletons. These same data were also listed under a study on T cells of mothers and their children. That study reports: Slightly higher, non-significant overlap characterized related mother-child pairs relative to unrelated pairs.

The source is a boy between 10 and 17 years old in good health. The chain recombines TRBV7-6 with TRBJ2-7; 11 bases line up with TRBD1. The sequencing sample was made of blood. Here the CDR3 reads CASSLPGQGGEQYF. The CDR3 bases are TGTGCCAGCAGCTTACCGGGACAGGGGGGCGAGCAGTACTTC.